A single T cell receptor beta chain is shown here with its context. From germline, CDR1 is MNHNS and CDR2 SASEGT. The V segment lost 6 bases and the J segment 6 bases; nucleotides outside the gene matches: 6. The CDR3 spans 14 residues. This sample is part of a study of T cells in Graves' hyperthyroidism and ophthalmopathy. As for the study in general: The initial diagnosis was the point when peripheral blood was collected, ahead of any treatment.

TCR beta CDR3 regions were amplified from RNA. The HTBI primer set served for first-round RT-PCR of the TCR CDR3. TCRdb analysed the multiplex PCR reads with MiXCR anew, one entry per CDR3 protein. This sample has hundreds of thousands of distinct CDR3 sequences, with roughly a quarter found just once. The gene calls are TRBV6-1 and TRBJ2-5; 11 bases fit TRBD2. This receptor was taken from a woman in her twenties or thirties with Graves' ophthalmopathy. Sequencing was performed on blood. In DNA, the CDR3 is TGTGCCAGCAGCGATAGCGGGGGGGGGAAGACCCAGTACTTC. Residues: CASSDSGGGKTQYF.